One sample yielded the 12 T cell receptor beta chains listed below, sequenced in a study of tumor and adjacent non-tumor tissue in lung cancer. The library came from three nested PCR rounds adapted from ARM-PCR protocols. TCRdb recomputed calls from the multiplex PCR reads with MiXCR, one row per CDR3 protein. The sample has approximately 68,000 distinct CDR3 sequences, around three quarters seen once. RNA was extracted from bulk tissue without any cell sorting. The sample was lung tumor tissue. The receptors shown here come from a man in his 60s with non-small cell lung cancer.

The count of this clonotype is one. The final CDR3 position lacks the conserved phenylalanine or tryptophan, pointing to a likely read error. The chain employs TRBV29-1 and TRBJ2-3; 8 positions agree with TRBD1. The CDR3 has 12 residues. Germline V gene lookup returns CDR1 SQVTM and CDR2 ANQGSEA. The CDR3 nucleotides read TGCAGTGTTGGACAGGGTGGAGATACGCAGTATTCT. Its translation is CSVGQGGDTQYS.

Worth noting for this clonotype: The germline gene is not matched at one end of the junction; a read error may be the cause. V gene TRBV20-1 combines with J gene TRBJ2-3, with D possibly TRBD2 on 5 matching bases. This CDR3 spans 14 amino acids. Germline V gene lookup returns CDR1 DFQATT and CDR2 SNEGSKA (reference sequence). CDR3 bases: TGCAGTACTAGGGTTGGGGTGTGGGCAGATACGCAGTATTTT. Amino acids: CSTRVGVWADTQYF.

Worth noting for this clonotype: One junction end does not reproduce the germline sequence, and a read error may be involved. The chain joins TRBV5-6 to TRBJ2-3; D unresolved. Germline-derived CDR1 and CDR2 are SGHDT and YYEEEE. The CDR3 spans 13 residues. CDR3 DNA: TGTGCAAGCAGCGAGATGACGGCAGATAAGCAGTATTTT. It translates to CASSEMTADKQYF. Full variable domain (remainder filled in from reference TRBV5-6 and TRBJ2-3): DAGVTQSPTHLIKTRGQQVTLRCSPKSGHDTVSWYQQALGQGPQFIFQYYEEEERQRGNFPDRFSGHQFPNYSSELNVNALLLGDSALYLCASSEMTADKQYFGPGTRLTVL.

Points on this clonotype: Germline is not matched at one junction end, which may reflect a read error. The chain links TRBV10-1 to TRBJ2-7; TRBD1 agrees at 7 bases. CDR3 length equals 16 residues. The germline gives CDR1 WNHNN, CDR2 SYGVQD (reference sequence). This chain's CDR3 is CATSGGPGQRTYEQYF. CDR3 nucleotide sequence: TGCGCCACCAGTGGGGGTCCGGGACAGAGAACCTACGAGCAGTACTTC.

Comment on this clonotype: Because it lacks the conserved phenylalanine or tryptophan at the end, this CDR3 is likely a read error. J is TRBJ2-7 and V is TRBV10-3; D tentatively fits TRBD1 or TRBD2 (5 bases each). CDR3 size: 16 residues. Germline CDR1 ENHRY, CDR2 SYGVKD. V shed 0 bases and J shed 7 bases, with 19 bases lying between them. The CDR3 DNA sequence: TGTGCCATCAGTGAGTCGATATCTCAGGGCCGGGGAGAGCAGTACCTC. It specifies CAISESISQGRGEQYL.

The chain recombines TRBV30 with TRBJ1-2; D unresolved. Between the trimmed V and J ends, which lost 5 bases and 3 bases, there was a span of 10 bases. The CDR3 extends over 12 amino acids. Germline V gene sequence: CDR1 GTSNPN, CDR2 SVGIG (reference sequence). CDR3 in amino acids: CAWSLGDYGYTF. Written as DNA, the CDR3 is TGTGCCTGGTCGCTGGGTGACTATGGCTACACCTTC.

Concerning this clonotype: One end of the junction fails to match germline, which may point to a read error. J is TRBJ1-1 and V is TRBV20-1, with D perhaps matching TRBD1 (5 bases). Looked up from germline, CDR1 is DFQATT and CDR2 is SNEGSKA (reference sequence). The CDR3 covers 12 residues. CDR3 amino acids: CSARVRVAEAFF. The CDR3 region has the DNA TGCAGTGCTAGAGTCAGGGTGGCTGAAGCTTTCTTC.

There are a few counts of this clonotype. The chain uses TRBV28 and TRBJ2-4; 11 nucleotides agree with TRBD2. This CDR3 is built from 17 residues. Trimming at V came to 1 base and at J to 0 bases, leaving 2 bases not matched to a gene. Germline V gene data show CDR1 as MDHEN and CDR2 as SYDVKM. The CDR3 bases are TGTGCCAGCAGTTTATTTGGGACTAGCGGAGCCAAAAACATTCAGTACTTC. The encoded protein is CASSLFGTSGAKNIQYF.

Worth noting for this clonotype: Being one base from a much bigger clone, this may be a read error. V is TRBV10-3 and J is TRBJ2-1; maybe TRBD2 (6 bases). The CDR3 consists of 17 residues. V dropped 2 bases and J dropped 6 bases, with 20 bases sitting between them. Germline CDR1 ENHRY, CDR2 SYGVKD. The CDR3 reads CAISEEGEAIGVNEQFF. The CDR3 DNA reads as TGTGCCATCAGTGAGGAAGGGGAGGCAATAGGAGTCAATGAGCAGTTCTTC.

A remark on this clonotype: Sequence at one end of the junction differs from germline and may be a read error. V gene TRBV10-2 combines with J gene TRBJ2-1, with D unresolved. This CDR3 comprises 13 residues. Per the germline V gene, CDR1 is WSHSY and CDR2 is SAAADI. The CDR3 here is CSSSRSSYNEEFF. The CDR3 DNA sequence: TGCTCCAGCAGCCGGAGCTCCTACAATGAGGAGTTCTTC.

On this clonotype itself: Since a much larger clone is just one base distant, this may be a read error. The V and J genes are TRBV7-6 and TRBJ2-1, with TRBD2 identical over 9 bases. Germline loops: CDR1 SGHVS, CDR2 FNYEAQ. The CDR3 sequence is 17 residues long. The CDR3 loop reads CASSSSGTSSSYNVQFF. The CDR3 nucleotides read TGTGCCAGCAGCTCATCCGGGACTAGCAGCTCCTACAATGTGCAGTTCTTC.

About this clonotype itself: One end of the junction fails to match germline, which may point to a read error. This chain links TRBV6-5 with TRBJ2-1, with a tentative D call TRBD2 (6 bases). The CDR3 is 15 amino acids. The germline V gene encodes CDR1 MNHEY and CDR2 SVGAGI. CDR3 sequence reads: CTSSYSRRGGKEQFF. The CDR3 DNA is TGTACCAGCAGTTACTCGAGGCGGGGTGGGAAAGAGCAGTTCTTC.